This passage covers 29 T cell receptor beta chains from one sample sequenced in a study of blood T cell repertoires in COVID-19. Profiling relied on immunoSEQ multiplex PCR, and the TCRdb table lists in-frame clones only, not all of them. This sample has some 150,000 clones, with 84% found just once. Sequencing was performed on peripheral blood. All receptors come from a woman aged 55 to 70 with acute or convalescent COVID-19.

This chain connects TRBV28 to TRBJ1-6; the match to TRBD1 covers 11 bases. Germline V gives CDR1 MDHEN, CDR2 SYDVKM. V was pared by 6 bases and J by 7 bases, with 11 bases of the junction left unmatched. The CDR3 is made up of 17 amino acids. The CDR3 reads CASRAGTGGQVNSPLHF. CDR3 sequence (DNA): TGTGCCAGCAGGGCCGGGACAGGGGGTCAAGTCAATTCACCCCTCCACTTT.

The chain joins TRBV6-2 or TRBV6-3 to TRBJ1-1; 10 bases line up with TRBD1. Germline V gives CDR1 MNHEY, CDR2 SVGEGT. This CDR3 has 17 residues. Trimming removed 6 bases from V and 5 bases from J; junction bases left unmatched: 15. In DNA, the CDR3 is TGTGCCAGCAGCCACCGGACAGGGGGGTTTTTTATGACTGAAGCTTTCTTT. Protein: CASSHRTGGFFMTEAFF.

V is TRBV19 and J is TRBJ1-1; tentative D call: TRBD1 (5 bases). The CDR3 contains 17 residues. V shed 2 bases and J shed 5 bases, with 21 bases lying between them. Germline CDR1 is LNHDA and CDR2 is SQIVND (reference sequence). The CDR3 reads CASSINFAGNAATEAFF. CDR3 nucleotides: TGTGCCAGTAGTATAAACTTCGCAGGGAATGCTGCGACTGAAGCTTTCTTT.

This clone was seen more than once but under ten times. The CDR3 protein is CASSPLTTTGNTQYF. Here the CDR3 DNA reads TGCGCCAGCAGCCCGCTAACTACGACGGGAAATACGCAGTATTTT. The chain uses TRBV4-1 and TRBJ2-3; possibly TRBD2 for D (5 bases). The CDR3 is 15 amino acids. Germline V gene sequence: CDR1 MGHRA, CDR2 YSYEKL. V was pared by 4 bases and J by 7 bases, with 18 bases between.

The rearrangement links TRBV9 to TRBJ2-2; maybe TRBD2 (5 bases). Germline V gives CDR1 SGDLS, CDR2 YYNGEE. V gave up 2 bases and J gave up 6 bases, with 14 bases separating them. This CDR3 has 15 residues. This CDR3 is CASSVPGSGAGELFF. For the CDR3, the DNA is TGTGCCAGCAGCGTCCCGGGGAGCGGCGCCGGGGAGCTGTTTTTT.

The gene calls are TRBV11-2 and TRBJ2-7; TRBD2 matches at 10 bases. Trimming at V came to 1 base and at J to 6 bases, leaving 9 bases not matched to a gene. Germline V gives CDR1 SGHAT, CDR2 FQNNGV. The length of the CDR3 is 16 residues. CDR3 nucleotides: TGTGCCAGCAGCTTAGGCGGAGCGGGAGGGCCGATCGAGCAGTACTTC. The encoded protein is CASSLGGAGGPIEQYF.

This chain's CDR3 is CASSADREGANYGYTF. CDR3 coding DNA: TGTGCCAGCAGCGCGGACAGGGAAGGGGCTAACTATGGCTACACCTTC. The gene calls are TRBV9 and TRBJ1-2, with TRBD1 matching over 8 bases. Trimming removed 3 bases from V and 0 bases from J; junction bases left unmatched: 7. The CDR3 length is 16 residues. In germline, CDR1 is SGDLS, CDR2 YYNGEE.

The V gene is TRBV2, the J gene TRBJ2-6; D uncertain. Trimming shortened V by 3 bases and J by 7 bases, and 7 bases separated the two germline ends. Germline CDR1 reads SNHLY; CDR2 reads FYNNEI. This CDR3 has 13 amino acids. The CDR3 spells CASSELRANVLTF. The CDR3 DNA reads TGTGCCAGCAGTGAGCTACGTGCCAACGTCCTGACTTTC.

The rearrangement uses TRBV28 and TRBJ1-2; 9 bases match TRBD1. The CDR3 length is 14 residues. V was clipped by 4 bases and J by 4 bases; unmatched bases: 4. The V gene's germline CDR1 is MDHEN and CDR2 SYDVKM. CDR3 DNA sequence: TGTGCCAGCAGTTCACAGGGGGCTTTCTATGGCTACACCTTC. Translation: CASSSQGAFYGYTF.

The table lists this clone with a count of one. This sequence joins TRBV7-3 and TRBJ2-1; 7 bases line up with TRBD2. Trimming took 8 bases from V and 8 from J; bases not matched to a gene: 6. Per the germline V gene, CDR1 is SGHTA and CDR2 is FQGTGA. CDR3 length: 12 amino acids. The CDR3 region is CASGRAGDEQFF. The CDR3 DNA reads TGTGCCAGCGGGAGGGCCGGGGATGAGCAGTTCTTC.

This chain connects TRBV24-1 to TRBJ2-5; TRBD2 is a possible D gene (5 bases). The V and J ends lost 2 bases and 3 bases respectively, with 12 bases between them. Germline CDR1 reads KGHDR; CDR2 reads SFDVKD. The CDR3 contains 15 residues. CDR3 amino acids: CATSDSGFGEETQYF. The CDR3 DNA reads as TGTGCCACCAGTGATTCGGGGTTTGGGGAAGAGACCCAGTACTTC.

The rearrangement uses TRBV5-1 and TRBJ1-4; D is perhaps TRBD1 (6 bases). Germline V gene sequence: CDR1 SGHRS, CDR2 YFSETQ. The length of the CDR3 is 16 residues. V was shortened by 3 bases and J by 7 bases, with 19 bases between the two germline ends. CDR3 nucleotides: TGCGCCAGCAGCTCAGGACAGCGCCCCAGGGGTGAAAAACTGTTTTTT. Residues: CASSSGQRPRGEKLFF. The full variable domain, rest sourced from reference TRBV5-1 and TRBJ1-4, is KAGVTQTPRYLIKTRGQQVTLSCSPISGHRSVSWYQQTPGQGLQFLFEYFSETQRNKGNFPGRFSGRQFSNSRSEMNVSTLELGDSALYLCASSSGQRPRGEKLFFGSGTQLSVL.

V and J are TRBV19 and TRBJ2-5; 7 bases map to TRBD2. The CDR3 totals 14 residues. After removal of 2 bases from V and 5 bases from J, the junction contained 5 bases not matched to a gene. Germline CDR1 LNHDA, CDR2 SQIVND (reference sequence). The CDR3 loop is CASSITWGGETQYF. CDR3 nucleotides: TGTGCCAGTAGTATAACTTGGGGGGGTGAGACCCAGTACTTC.

In this sample, this clone turned up a few times. This chain joins TRBV20-1 and TRBJ2-3; 7 positions match TRBD1. This CDR3 comprises 11 residues. The germline V gene encodes CDR1 DFQATT and CDR2 SNEGSKA (reference sequence). CDR3 protein: CSGQVSNTQYF. CDR3 in DNA: TGCAGCGGACAGGTCTCAAATACGCAGTATTTT.

V and J are TRBV7-2 and TRBJ2-3; 8 bases line up with TRBD2. Germline V CDR1 and CDR2: SGHTA, FQGNSA. V shed 5 bases, J shed 6 bases, and the junction held 7 bases outside the gene matches. This CDR3 contains 14 residues. CDR3 nucleotides: TGTGCCAGCAGCCCCCCGGGGGGGTACGATACGCAGTATTTT. Amino acid sequence: CASSPPGGYDTQYF.

The rearrangement joins TRBV28 to TRBJ2-1, with TRBD2 matching over 8 bases. The CDR3 sequence is 14 residues long. CDR1 is MDHEN and CDR2 is SYDVKM in the germline V gene. The V and J ends lost 6 bases and 8 bases, in that order; junction bases with no gene match: 9. CDR3 bases: TGTGCCAGCAGCCCAGCGGGAGTGGTACATGAGCAGTTCTTC. It codes for CASSPAGVVHEQFF.

V is TRBV5-1 and J is TRBJ2-1; TRBD1 is a possible D gene (6 bases). CDR1 SGHRS and CDR2 YFSETQ come from the germline V gene. V was shortened by 0 bases and J by 0 bases, with 13 bases between the two germline ends. The CDR3 is made up of 17 amino acids. CDR3 nucleotide sequence: TGCGCCAGCAGCTTGGCTTGGGGGCAGAGCTCCTACAATGAGCAGTTCTTC. It codes for CASSLAWGQSSYNEQFF.

The chain carries TRBV5-6 and TRBJ1-1; D not resolved. This CDR3 is 14 amino acids long. V was shortened by 5 bases and J by 2 bases, with 13 bases between the two germline ends. In germline, CDR1 is SGHDT, CDR2 YYEEEE. CDR3 protein: CASRAGNYNTEAFF. DNA for the CDR3: TGTGCCAGCAGGGCGGGAAACTATAACACTGAAGCTTTCTTT.

The CDR3 protein is CATSKKRQETQYF. CDR3 nucleotide sequence: TGTGCCACCAGTAAAAAGCGTCAAGAGACCCAGTACTTC. J is TRBJ2-5 and V is TRBV24-1; D not resolved. The V and J ends lost 6 bases and 2 bases respectively, with 9 bases between them. Per germline, CDR1 KGHDR and CDR2 SFDVKD. This CDR3 contains 13 residues.

The V gene is TRBV10-1, the J gene TRBJ2-3; the D gene is possibly TRBD2 (7 bases). The germline gives CDR1 WNHNN, CDR2 SYGVQD (reference sequence). This CDR3 is 11 amino acids long. Trimming stripped 6 bases from V and 9 bases from J, with 10 bases between. Here the CDR3 DNA reads TGCGCCAGCAGCGAGGGGGGGACGCAGTATTTT. As protein: CASSEGGTQYF.

This chain uses TRBV20-1 with TRBJ2-5; D may be TRBD2 (7 bases). Germline lookup yields CDR1 DFQATT and CDR2 SNEGSKA (reference sequence). CDR3 length equals 13 residues. V lost 3 bases, J lost 3 bases, and 11 bases lay in between. In DNA, the CDR3 is TGCAGTGCTAGTAAGGGGGGGGAAGAGACCCAGTACTTC. It yields the protein CSASKGGEETQYF.

V is TRBV5-4 and J is TRBJ2-7, with a possible D match to TRBD2 (5 bases). The V and J ends lost 2 bases and 1 base respectively, with 7 bases between them. Germline CDR1 SGHNT, CDR2 YYREEE (reference sequence). This CDR3 has 13 residues. CDR3 nucleotide sequence: TGTGCCAGCAGCTTCGGCGGGTCCTACGAGCAGTACTTC. It translates to CASSFGGSYEQYF.

The chain recombines TRBV28 with TRBJ2-1, with D perhaps matching TRBD2 (5 bases). Trimming cost V 8 bases and J 2 bases, with 10 bases left between them. Germline V CDR1 and CDR2: MDHEN, SYDVKM. The CDR3 spans 13 residues. The CDR3 is CASLERTYNEQFF. DNA for the CDR3: TGTGCCAGCTTGGAGCGGACCTACAATGAGCAGTTCTTC.

This clone was found once. This sample includes further DNA sequences coding for the same CDR3. This chain links TRBV27 with TRBJ1-2, with 8 bases identical to TRBD1. CDR3 size: 13 residues. J gave up 8 bases and V 3 bases, and 5 bases lay outside the gene matches. Germline values: CDR1 MNHEY, CDR2 SMNVEV (reference sequence). The CDR3 DNA reads as TGTGCCAGCAGTTTTAGGACAGGGCAAGGCTACACCTTC. Its translation is CASSFRTGQGYTF.

This clone occurred once. This rearrangement joins TRBV6-5 to TRBJ1-1; D call uncertain. V lost 8 bases, J lost 0 bases, and 13 bases lay in between. Germline CDR1 reads MNHEY; CDR2 reads SVGAGI. This CDR3 has 14 residues. The CDR3 DNA follows: TGTGCCAGCGGGTGGGAGGGCTTGAACACTGAAGCTTTCTTT. Its protein product is CASGWEGLNTEAFF.

The rearrangement links TRBV6-1 to TRBJ1-1; the D gene is possibly TRBD1 (5 bases). CDR3 length equals 16 residues. Trimming removed 1 base at V and 3 bases at J, with 15 bases between. The germline gives CDR1 MNHNS, CDR2 SASEGT. This CDR3 reads CASSEGYGGFHTEAFF. CDR3 coding DNA: TGTGCCAGCAGTGAAGGATACGGGGGGTTTCACACTGAAGCTTTCTTT.

This clone was counted between two and nine times. The rearrangement uses TRBV7-2 and TRBJ2-2; 9 nucleotides align to TRBD2. J was trimmed by 7 bases and V by 6 bases; bases with no gene match: 9. Germline V lookup: CDR1 SGHTA, CDR2 FQGNSA. The CDR3 contains 15 residues. CDR3 bases: TGTGCCAGCAGTTTTATAGCGGGAGAGGTCGGGGAGCTGTTTTTT. Its protein product is CASSFIAGEVGELFF.

The V gene is TRBV9, the J gene TRBJ2-7, with TRBD1 matching over 7 bases. The germline CDR1 and CDR2 sequences are SGDLS and YYNGEE. J lost 3 bases, V lost 3 bases, and 9 bases had no gene match. The CDR3 runs 15 residues. The CDR3 DNA follows: TGTGCCAGCAGCGGAGACAGGGTGGGGGACTACGAGCAGTACTTC. Amino acid sequence: CASSGDRVGDYEQYF. The full variable domain, in which reference TRBV9 and TRBJ2-7 provide the parts outside the CDR3, is DSGVTQTPKHLITATGQRVTLRCSPRSGDLSVYWYQQSLDQGLQFLIQYYNGEERAKGNILERFSAQQFPDLHSELNLSSLELGDSALYFCASSGDRVGDYEQYFGPGTRLTVT.

In nucleotides, the CDR3 is TGTGCCAGCAGCCTATCGCAAGAGACCCAGTACTTC. The encoded protein is CASSLSQETQYF. This chain links TRBV3-1 (or the pseudogene TRBV3-2) with TRBJ2-5; D uncertain. The V and J ends lost 4 bases and 2 bases respectively, with 5 bases between them. Germline V gene lookup returns CDR1 LGHDT and CDR2 YNNKEL (reference sequence). The CDR3 consists of 12 residues.